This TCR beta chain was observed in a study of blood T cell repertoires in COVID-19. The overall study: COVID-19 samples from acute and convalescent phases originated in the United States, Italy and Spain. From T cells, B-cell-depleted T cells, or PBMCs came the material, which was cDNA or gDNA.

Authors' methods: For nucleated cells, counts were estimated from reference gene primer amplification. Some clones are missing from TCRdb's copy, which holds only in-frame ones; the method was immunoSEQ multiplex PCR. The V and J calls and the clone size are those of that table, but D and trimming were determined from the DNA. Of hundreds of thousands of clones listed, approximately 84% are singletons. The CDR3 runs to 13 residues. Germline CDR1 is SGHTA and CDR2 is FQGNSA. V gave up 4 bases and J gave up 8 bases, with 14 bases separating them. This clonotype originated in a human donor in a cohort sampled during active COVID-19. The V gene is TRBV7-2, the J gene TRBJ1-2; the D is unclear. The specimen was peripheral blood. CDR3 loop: CASSSPPAGGYTF. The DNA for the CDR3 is TGTGCCAGCAGCTCCCCTCCTGCCGGGGGCTACACCTTC.